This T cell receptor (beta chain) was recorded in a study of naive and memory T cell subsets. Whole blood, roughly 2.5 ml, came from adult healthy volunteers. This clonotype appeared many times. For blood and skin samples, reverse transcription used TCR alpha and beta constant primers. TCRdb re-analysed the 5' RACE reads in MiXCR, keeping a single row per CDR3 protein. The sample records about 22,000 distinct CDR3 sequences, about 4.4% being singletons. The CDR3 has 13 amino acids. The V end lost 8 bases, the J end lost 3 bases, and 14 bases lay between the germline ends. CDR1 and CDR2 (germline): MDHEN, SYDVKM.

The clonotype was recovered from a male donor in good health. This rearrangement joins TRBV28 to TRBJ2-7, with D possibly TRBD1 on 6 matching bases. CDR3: CASLRGHNYEQYF. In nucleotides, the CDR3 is TGTGCCAGCCTTCGGGGACATAACTACGAGCAGTACTTC.